One T cell receptor (beta chain) is described in this entry. What it binds is unknown. Germline-derived CDR1 and CDR2 are MNHEY and SVGAGI. The CDR3 has 14 residues. V dropped 6 bases and J dropped 4; count of bases not matched to a gene: 3. The data stem from a study of cytomegalovirus exposure and HLA in healthy donors. Findings and caveats of the study: As a later analysis showed, a missense DCLRE1C variant was linked to trimming of TCR beta V- and J-genes. Most of the TCR beta V segments (in an earlier analysis) were productive either about 90% or about 30% of the time.

Researchers ran the PCR with 60 Vbeta and 13 Jbeta primers. Assay: immunoSEQ multiplex PCR; the TCRdb copy retains only in-frame clones and omits some. This repertoire shows 75,000 to 85,000 clones, less than 85% found once; its top ten account for approximately 1%. This receptor was taken from a male donor in good health and CMV-seronegative. This chain uses TRBV6-5 with TRBJ2-5; 12 nucleotides agree with TRBD2. The sequenced material came from PBMCs. CDR3 sequence reads: CASSQLAGGETQYF. CDR3 sequence (DNA): TGTGCCAGCAGCCAACTAGCGGGGGGAGAGACCCAGTACTTC.